Below, 3 T cell receptor beta chains from the same sample are listed, as sequenced in a study of T cell changes during pregnancy in multiple sclerosis. Assay used: immunoSEQ multiplex PCR; TCRdb lists only in-frame clones, some missing. The sample has some 28,000 clones; roughly 89% are singletons. This specimen was CD4+ T cells from peripheral blood mononuclear cells, taken in the first trimester of pregnancy. The receptors here all came from a female donor in good health, enrolled as a control in a pregnancy study.

The table lists this clone with a count of one. The V and J genes are TRBV6-5 and TRBJ2-5; tentatively, D is TRBD1 (6 bases). V dropped 0 bases and J dropped 4 bases, with 9 bases sitting between them. The germline V gene has CDR1 MNHEY and CDR2 SVGAGI. This CDR3 region has 14 residues. The CDR3 loop reads CASSYSGRGETQYF. CDR3 DNA: TGTGCCAGCAGTTACTCGGGCAGGGGAGAGACCCAGTACTTC.

The V and J genes are TRBV28 and TRBJ2-7; 8 nucleotides match TRBD2. This CDR3 is built from 15 residues. The V gene's germline CDR1 is MDHEN and CDR2 SYDVKM. V was pared by 8 bases and J by 3 bases, with 12 bases of the junction left unmatched. CDR3 residues: CASRGGGLEFYEQYF. CDR3 DNA sequence: TGTGCCAGCCGCGGCGGGGGACTAGAGTTCTACGAGCAGTACTTC.

This clone was seen just once. The genes are TRBV5-5 and TRBJ1-1, with TRBD1 as a possible D gene (5 bases). Germline V CDR1 and CDR2: SGHKS, YYEKEE (reference sequence). The CDR3 runs 15 residues. V lost 2 bases to trimming and J lost 5 bases, with 16 bases between them. The CDR3 loop is CASSLGPTGGTEAFF. The CDR3 DNA sequence: TGTGCCAGCAGCTTAGGGCCAACGGGGGGGACTGAAGCTTTCTTT.